Each of the 27 T cell receptor beta chains below was sequenced from the same sample in a study of blood T cell repertoires in COVID-19. TCRdb keeps only in-frame clones here, not all; method: immunoSEQ multiplex PCR. This table has more than 120,000 clones, about 87% appearing once. The sample consisted of peripheral blood. Receptors originate from a woman aged 50 to 60 with active or convalescent COVID-19.

V gene TRBV9 combines with J gene TRBJ2-3; 12 positions match TRBD2. CDR1 SGDLS and CDR2 YYNGEE come from the germline V gene. CDR3 length: 15 amino acids. V dropped 5 bases and J dropped 3; count of bases not matched to a gene: 4. The CDR3 region is CASSMTSGSTDTQYF. DNA of the CDR3: TGTGCCAGCAGTATGACTAGCGGGAGTACAGATACGCAGTATTTT.

The rearrangement links TRBV3-1 (or the pseudogene TRBV3-2) to TRBJ1-6; 7 bases map to TRBD1. Germline trimming cut 1 base from V and 7 bases from J; bases unmatched to any gene: 1. The CDR3 contains 14 residues. Germline V gene sequence: CDR1 LGHDT, CDR2 YNNKEL (reference sequence). CDR3 residues: CASSQVQGNSPLHF. In DNA, the CDR3 is TGTGCCAGCAGCCAAGTACAGGGGAATTCACCCCTCCACTTT.

The chain combines TRBV5-1 with TRBJ2-7, with 7 bases aligning to TRBD2. The CDR3 is 13 residues long. With 3 bases clipped from V and 6 bases from J, the junction kept 6 bases outside the gene matches. Germline V gives CDR1 SGHRS, CDR2 YFSETQ. CDR3 amino acids: CASSSAGSAEQYF. The CDR3 DNA reads TGCGCCAGCAGCTCAGCGGGGAGTGCCGAGCAGTACTTC.

This clone was detected only once. J is TRBJ1-2 and V is TRBV7-9, with 7 bases identical to TRBD1. The CDR3 has 13 residues. V shed 5 bases, J shed 4 bases, and the junction held 4 bases outside the gene matches. Per germline, CDR1 SEHNR and CDR2 FQNEAQ (reference sequence). The CDR3 is CASSTGQAYGYTF. CDR3 nucleotide sequence: TGTGCCAGCAGCACCGGACAGGCCTATGGCTACACCTTC.

This clone occurred once. This chain links TRBV9 with TRBJ1-2, with 7 bases lining up with TRBD1. This CDR3 has 15 amino acids. V gave up 4 bases and J gave up 7 bases; unmatched junction bases: 13. Germline V lookup: CDR1 SGDLS, CDR2 YYNGEE. The CDR3: CASSIYRGENRGYTF. The CDR3 nucleotides are TGTGCCAGCAGCATTTACAGGGGAGAGAATCGTGGCTACACCTTC.

This clone was found a few times. The chain has TRBV4-1 and TRBJ1-4, with a tentative D call TRBD1 (5 bases). Germline loops: CDR1 MGHRA, CDR2 YSYEKL. V lost 0 bases and J lost 10, with 12 bases in between. The CDR3 has 14 residues. The CDR3 DNA reads TGCGCCAGCAGCCAAGATATGGGGGAGGGAAAACTGTTTTTT. Translation gives CASSQDMGEGKLFF.

The V gene is TRBV27, the J gene TRBJ2-1; 13 bases match TRBD2. V shed 2 bases and J 7 bases; nucleotides not matched to a gene: 5. CDR1 and CDR2 (germline): MNHEY, SMNVEV (reference sequence). The CDR3 runs 16 residues. The CDR3 protein is CASSLRTSGGLNEQFF. In DNA, the CDR3 is TGTGCCAGCAGTTTACGGACTAGCGGGGGACTAAATGAGCAGTTCTTC.

V is TRBV6-2 or TRBV6-3 and J is TRBJ2-7, with D perhaps TRBD2 (5 bases). Between the trimmed V and J ends, which lost 2 bases and 1 base, there was a span of 9 bases. CDR1 MNHEY and CDR2 SVGEGT come from the germline V gene. The CDR3 totals 14 residues. Here the CDR3 reads CASSYGSGSYEQYF. As DNA, the CDR3 is TGTGCCAGCAGTTACGGGAGCGGATCCTACGAGCAGTACTTC.

The chain uses TRBV10-3 and TRBJ1-1, with 8 positions matching TRBD1. This CDR3 is built from 14 residues. Trimming at V came to 7 bases and at J to 1 base, leaving 5 bases not matched to a gene. Germline assignment: CDR1 ENHRY and CDR2 SYGVKD. CDR3 in DNA: TGTGCCATCAAAATAGGACAGGGGAACACTGAAGCTTTCTTT. Residues: CAIKIGQGNTEAFF.

This chain uses TRBV5-4 with TRBJ1-2; TRBD1 matches 8 bases. Per germline, CDR1 SGHNT and CDR2 YYREEE (reference sequence). J was trimmed by 4 bases and V by 2 bases; bases with no gene match: 4. This CDR3 spans 14 amino acids. CDR3 sequence: CASSFADRGYGYTF. CDR3 nucleotide sequence: TGTGCCAGCAGCTTCGCCGACAGGGGCTATGGCTACACCTTC.

This chain connects TRBV27 to TRBJ1-1, with D possibly being TRBD1 (5 bases). Trimming removed 6 bases at V and 1 base at J, with 9 bases between. There are 13 residues in the CDR3. Germline values: CDR1 MNHEY, CDR2 SMNVEV (reference sequence). Written as DNA, the CDR3 is TGTGCCAGCAGGTCTACAGGGAACACTGAAGCTTTCTTT. Amino acid sequence: CASRSTGNTEAFF.

In its sample, this clone was seen once. This chain uses TRBV7-2 with TRBJ2-7, with TRBD1 matching 8 bases. With V trimmed by 1 base and J by 3 bases, 5 bases remained unmatched. In germline, CDR1 is SGHTA, CDR2 FQGNSA. The CDR3 loop spans 15 amino acids. The CDR3 loop reads CASSLGQGAFYEQYF. In nucleotides, the CDR3 is TGTGCCAGCAGCTTAGGGCAGGGGGCGTTCTACGAGCAGTACTTC.

The J gene is TRBJ2-7, the V gene TRBV28; maybe TRBD2 (6 bases). The V and J ends lost 5 bases and 3 bases respectively, with 17 bases between them. Germline V gene data show CDR1 as MDHEN and CDR2 as SYDVKM. There are 15 residues in the CDR3. The CDR3 loop is CASSGAGTLYYEQYF. CDR3 DNA sequence: TGTGCCAGCAGTGGAGCGGGCACCCTTTACTACGAGCAGTACTTC.

The chain couples TRBV19 to TRBJ2-1; a possible D gene is TRBD2 (5 bases). V gave up 9 bases and J gave up 0 bases, with 12 bases separating them. Germline lookup yields CDR1 LNHDA and CDR2 SQIVND (reference sequence). The CDR3 runs to 14 residues. The CDR3 spells CASRTPSSYNEQFF. The CDR3 nucleotides read TGTGCCAGCAGGACTCCGAGCTCCTACAATGAGCAGTTCTTC.

The V and J genes are TRBV7-3 and TRBJ2-3; the match to TRBD2 covers 7 bases. V lost 5 bases to trimming and J lost 4 bases; unmatched junction nucleotides: 15. This CDR3 is 17 amino acids long. The germline V gene has CDR1 SGHTA and CDR2 FQGTGA. The CDR3 bases are TGTGCCAGCAGCCCCCGGGGAGCGGGGAGTTTTGCAGATACGCAGTATTTT. Protein product: CASSPRGAGSFADTQYF.

The CDR3: CASSPTGFNQPQHF. CDR3 coding DNA: TGTGCCAGCTCGCCGACAGGATTCAATCAGCCCCAGCATTTT. The V gene is TRBV18, the J gene TRBJ1-5; D might be TRBD1 (6 bases). Germline lookup yields CDR1 KGHSH and CDR2 LQKENI. This CDR3 comprises 14 residues. The V end was cut by 6 bases, the J end by 3 bases, with 12 bases between.

This clone has just one count. CDR3 loop: CAISESPGGVDYGYTF. The CDR3, as DNA: TGTGCCATCAGTGAGTCCCCGGGCGGGGTGGACTATGGCTACACCTTC. V usage is TRBV10-3 and J usage is TRBJ1-2, with D unresolved. CDR1 and CDR2 from the germline V gene are ENHRY and SYGVKD. V lost 0 bases and J lost 3, with 14 bases in between. This CDR3 contains 16 residues.

The CDR3 reads CASSPTAGQGEKAFF. The CDR3 nucleotides read TGTGCCAGCAGCCCAACCGCAGGACAGGGGGAGAAAGCTTTCTTT. The chain is built from TRBV9 and TRBJ1-1; TRBD1 aligns across 10 bases. This CDR3 comprises 15 residues. V lost 4 bases, J lost 9 bases, and 12 bases stayed unmatched. From germline, CDR1 is SGDLS and CDR2 YYNGEE.

The chain has TRBV19 and TRBJ1-2; TRBD1 agrees at 8 bases. The CDR3 covers 14 residues. CDR1 and CDR2 from the germline V gene are LNHDA and SQIVND (reference sequence). Trimming took 5 bases from V and 8 from J; bases not matched to a gene: 10. The CDR3: CASSPEDRVQGYTF. DNA of the CDR3: TGTGCCAGTAGTCCTGAGGACAGGGTGCAAGGCTACACCTTC.

This clone was found once. The rearrangement links TRBV6-6 to TRBJ2-1, with D maybe TRBD1 (5 bases). V dropped 5 bases and J dropped 0 bases, with 11 bases sitting between them. Germline CDR1 is MNHNY and CDR2 is SVGAGI (reference sequence). The CDR3 totals 15 residues. In DNA, the CDR3 is TGTGCCAGCAGTCAGACAGCCCCCTCCTACAATGAGCAGTTCTTC. Translated: CASSQTAPSYNEQFF.

CDR3 residues: CAFDTYNEQFF. The CDR3 DNA follows: TGTGCCTTTGACACCTACAATGAGCAGTTCTTC. V gene TRBV30 combines with J gene TRBJ2-1; D gene ambiguous. Germline V CDR1 and CDR2: GTSNPN, SVGIG (reference sequence). This CDR3 comprises 11 residues. Trimming pared 7 bases from V and 2 bases from J, leaving 6 bases between.

This clone was picked up a small number of times. The J gene is TRBJ2-1, the V gene TRBV27, with D perhaps matching TRBD2 (6 bases). The CDR3 has 13 amino acids. Trimming shortened V by 6 bases and J by 8 bases, and 14 bases separated the two germline ends. Germline CDR1 reads MNHEY; CDR2 reads SMNVEV (reference sequence). This CDR3 is CASSPDYEYEQFF. CDR3 sequence (DNA): TGTGCCAGCAGCCCGGACTATGAATATGAGCAGTTCTTC.

The chain is built from TRBV18 and TRBJ2-1; TRBD2 matches 10 bases. Germline values: CDR1 KGHSH, CDR2 LQKENI. This CDR3 comprises 14 residues. V shed 3 bases, J shed 7 bases, and the junction held 3 bases outside the gene matches. The CDR3 coding sequence is TGTGCCAGCTCACCTGAGACTAGCGGGAATGAGCAGTTCTTC. It is translated as CASSPETSGNEQFF.

The chain is built from TRBV5-1 and TRBJ1-3, with a possible D match to TRBD1 (6 bases). V was cut by 5 bases and J by 0 bases, with 6 bases left in between. Germline V lookup: CDR1 SGHRS, CDR2 YFSETQ. The CDR3 runs 13 residues. CDR3 sequence (DNA): TGCGCCAGCAGGACAGGCTCTGGAAACACCATATATTTT. This codes for CASRTGSGNTIYF.

In its sample, this clone was seen a few times. The V and J genes are TRBV19 and TRBJ2-1; possible D gene TRBD2, 6 bases. Trimming pared 4 bases from V and 6 bases from J, leaving 19 bases between. Germline V gives CDR1 LNHDA, CDR2 SQIVND (reference sequence). The CDR3 has 16 residues. The DNA for the CDR3 is TGTGCCAGTAGTACCGACCCCGGGAGTAGGTCCAATGAGCAGTTCTTC. Its translation is CASSTDPGSRSNEQFF.

V is TRBV28 and J is TRBJ2-1, with 8 bases lining up with TRBD1. Germline assignment: CDR1 MDHEN and CDR2 SYDVKM. Trimming took 6 bases from V and 4 from J; bases not matched to a gene: 14. The CDR3 totals 17 residues. The CDR3 reads CASRELQGVLSYNEQFF. In nucleotides, the CDR3 is TGTGCCAGCAGGGAACTACAGGGGGTCCTTTCATACAATGAGCAGTTCTTC. The full variable domain, with the rest looked up from reference TRBV28 and TRBJ2-1, is DVKVTQSSRYLVKRTGEKVFLECVQDMDHENMFWYRQDPGLGLRLIYFSYDVKMKEKGDIPEGYSVSREKKERFSLILESASTNQTSMYLCASRELQGVLSYNEQFFGPGTRLTVL.

The rearrangement uses TRBV5-4 and TRBJ1-4; D is undetermined. This CDR3 is built from 16 residues. Between the trimmed V and J ends, which lost 0 bases and 5 bases, there was a span of 14 bases. Germline loops: CDR1 SGHNT, CDR2 YYREEE (reference sequence). The CDR3, as DNA: TGTGCCAGCAGCTTGGGTACGGCAGGAAGAAATGAAAAACTGTTTTTT. This codes for CASSLGTAGRNEKLFF.